Below, 8 T cell receptor beta chains from the same sample are listed, as sequenced in a study of spatial heterogeneity in lung cancer. In TCRdb, the 5' RACE reads were re-called with MiXCR into one record per CDR3 protein. Found here are around 30,000 distinct CDR3 sequences, 7.5% to 9.5% of them singletons; the top ten hold about 36%. The time point was: sample taken at primary tumor resection. The study sequenced unsorted whole RNA from tumor, nontumor lung or frozen PBMC. Material: PBMCs, obtained at surgery. Receptors originate from a female donor with early-stage non-small cell lung cancer.

The V call is TRBV4-1, the J call TRBJ2-7; 7 nucleotides match TRBD1. Trimming took 5 bases from V and 2 from J; bases not matched to a gene: 9. This CDR3 is 15 amino acids long. Germline values: CDR1 MGHRA, CDR2 YSYEKL. As DNA, the CDR3 is TGCGCCAGCAGCATCCGGGACAGTGAAGCCTACGAGCAGTACTTC. Amino acids: CASSIRDSEAYEQYF.

The chain couples TRBV18 to TRBJ1-5, with a possible D match to TRBD1 (5 bases). Germline V gene sequence: CDR1 KGHSH, CDR2 LQKENI. CDR3 length: 15 residues. V was pared by 3 bases and J by 6 bases, with 15 bases between. The CDR3 DNA reads TGTGCCAGCTCACCTTCCGCAGTGGGGGGTCAGCCCCAGCATTTT. It yields the protein CASSPSAVGGQPQHF.

This clonotype was recorded many times. CDR3 sequence: CASSQGLTEAFF. The DNA of the CDR3 is TGTGCCAGCAGTCAAGGACTGACTGAAGCTTTCTTT. V is TRBV6-6 and J is TRBJ1-1; the D is unclear. Trimming took 5 bases from V and 5 from J, leaving 9 bases between them. Per the germline V gene, CDR1 is MNHNY and CDR2 is SVGAGI (reference sequence). CDR3 length: 12 residues.

This clonotype was detected many times. The chain joins TRBV7-9 to TRBJ1-3, with D unresolved. The CDR3 runs 13 residues. V dropped 4 bases and J dropped 0 bases, with 4 bases sitting between them. Germline V gives CDR1 SEHNR, CDR2 FQNEAQ (reference sequence). Here the CDR3 DNA reads TGTGCCAGCAGCTCGAACTCTGGAAACACCATATATTTT. Translating it yields CASSSNSGNTIYF.

This clonotype was seen repeatedly, ten times or more. The rearrangement links TRBV7-9 to TRBJ2-2; D remains unclear. V was cut by 6 bases and J by 2 bases, with 1 base left in between. Germline-derived CDR1 and CDR2 are SEHNR and FQNEAQ (reference sequence). The CDR3 is 11 residues long. CDR3 loop: CASSNTGELFF. The CDR3 region has the DNA TGTGCCAGCAGTAACACCGGGGAGCTGTTTTTT.

Ten or more counts support this clonotype. The rearrangement joins TRBV12-3 or TRBV12-4 to TRBJ2-6; unclear D gene. CDR3 length equals 15 residues. Trimming stripped 5 bases from V and 0 bases from J, with 8 bases between. The CDR3 DNA sequence: TGTGCCAGCAGTCCACAGCTCTCTGGGGCCAACGTCCTGACTTTC. It encodes CASSPQLSGANVLTF.

This rearrangement joins TRBV27 to TRBJ1-2; TRBD1 might be the D (6 bases). This CDR3 comprises 15 residues. Germline V gene data show CDR1 as MNHEY and CDR2 as SMNVEV (reference sequence). Trimming shortened V by 3 bases and J by 0 bases, and 11 bases separated the two germline ends. This CDR3 is CASSLIAGANYGYTF. As DNA, the CDR3 is TGTGCCAGCAGTTTGATAGCAGGGGCTAACTATGGCTACACCTTC.

This clonotype has at least ten counts. The V and J genes are TRBV7-8 and TRBJ2-3; tentatively, D is TRBD1 (7 bases). The germline V and J ends were trimmed by 5 bases and 10 bases, with 28 bases remaining between them. Germline V gene lookup returns CDR1 SGHVS and CDR2 FQNEAQ. CDR3 size: 17 residues. The CDR3 reads CASSPTKGVQGTEAQYF. DNA of the CDR3: TGTGCCAGCAGCCCAACCAAGGGAGTACAGGGGACTGAGGCGCAGTATTTT. The whole variable domain, remainder taken from reference TRBV7-8 and TRBJ2-3, is GAGVSQSPRYKVAKRGQDVALRCDPISGHVSLFWYQQALGQGPEFLTYFQNEAQLDKSGLPSDRFFAERPEGSVSTLKIQRTQQEDSAVYLCASSPTKGVQGTEAQYFGPGTRLTVL.